This T cell receptor beta chain was identified in a study of CD8+CD57+ T cells in acquired aplastic anemia. The ends were cut back, 7 bases at V and 4 bases at J, with 10 bases in the middle. The germline gives CDR1 SNHLY, CDR2 FYNNEI. The CDR3 sequence is 12 residues long. On this clonotype: Its antigen is unknown.

The template for TCR beta VDJ and CDR3 sequence profiling was genomic DNA. TCRdb used MiXCR to reprocess the reads, holding one entry per CDR3 protein. The sample consists of under 500,000 distinct CDR3 sequences, around a third of them appearing once. Patients chosen for sequencing had CD8+CD57+ cells that had expanded, as shown by flow cytometry. Every patient presented with severe acquired aplastic anemia. At the time of blood sampling, patients had not yet received any therapy. Study-wide results and caveats: Patients did not significantly differ from controls in CD8+ Simpson's diversity. Patients and controls shared roughly 30 CD8+ CDR3 sequences, which appeared highly expressed in patients and within their immunodominant clones.

The source material was sorted CD4+, CD8+, or CD8+CD57+ T cells (not recorded which) from PBMCs. The chain uses TRBV2 and TRBJ1-2, with no clear D. The receptor was derived from a human donor with aplastic anemia. The CDR3 loop is CASNIGPYGYTF. The CDR3 nucleotides are TGTGCCAGCAATATAGGGCCCTATGGCTACACCTTC.